The 14 T cell receptor beta chains in this list originate from one sample, sequenced in a study of T-cell reconstitution after alpha-beta-depleted transplantation in children (dated by TCRdb to the mid-2010s). Receptor libraries were prepared by PCR. Sequencer: Illumina HiSeq 2500. Molecular barcoding was employed in the preparation of TCR libraries, with unique molecular identifiers being used to normalize TCRbeta repertoire quantification. Through fastp at Q25 and MiXCR, TCRdb rebuilt clones from the public reads, retaining in-frame beta chains. Rows with a matching CDR3 protein are joined into one entry that keeps the most common DNA and genes. Present in this sample are approximately 390,000 distinct CDR3 sequences, 11% of which were seen just once. The top ten hold roughly 5.1% of the sample. This specimen consisted of PBMCs from the stem cell graft donor, obtained from the stem cell graft. The receptors shown here come from a human donor who donated a stem cell graft to a child with acute myeloid leukemia.

This clonotype was recorded many times. This chain links TRBV5-1 with TRBJ2-1; 12 bases are a match to TRBD2. The trim removed 4 bases at V and 8 bases at J, leaving 10 bases unmatched. The CDR3 is 16 amino acids. CDR1 is SGHRS, CDR2 YFSETQ, per germline. This CDR3 reads CASSRAGLAGRDEQFF. The DNA of the CDR3 is TGCGCCAGCAGCCGCGCAGGACTAGCGGGAAGGGATGAGCAGTTCTTC.

Many counts were recorded for this clonotype. The V call is TRBV9, the J call TRBJ2-1; either TRBD1 or TRBD2 may supply D (5 bases each). V lost 7 bases, J lost 0 bases, and 11 bases lay in between. CDR3 length: 14 residues. Germline loops: CDR1 SGDLS, CDR2 YYNGEE. This CDR3 reads CASGGGSSYNEQFF. The CDR3 DNA is TGTGCCAGCGGTGGGGGAAGCTCCTACAATGAGCAGTTCTTC.

This clonotype showed up just a few times. The chain combines TRBV29-1 with TRBJ1-3; 8 bases agree with TRBD1. This CDR3 comprises 15 residues. Germline V gene lookup returns CDR1 SQVTM and CDR2 ANQGSEA. Germline trimming cut 0 bases from V and 2 bases from J; bases unmatched to any gene: 3. This CDR3 is CSVEEDRAAGNTIYF. The CDR3 DNA is TGCAGCGTTGAAGAGGACAGGGCGGCTGGAAACACCATATATTTT. The variable domain in full, completed from reference TRBV29-1 and TRBJ1-3, reads SAVISQKPSRDICQRGTSLTIQCQVDSQVTMMFWYRQQPGQSLTLIATANQGSEATYESGFVIDKFPISRPNLTFSTLTVSNMSPEDSSIYLCSVEEDRAAGNTIYFGEGSWLTVV.

This clonotype has ten or more counts. The genes are TRBV29-1 and TRBJ2-3; perhaps TRBD1 as D (5 bases). Germline V gives CDR1 SQVTM, CDR2 ANQGSEA. The CDR3 contains 13 residues. The V gene lost 5 bases and the J gene lost 0 bases, with 9 bases spanning the gap. CDR3 amino acids: CSVTRQSTDTQYF. CDR3 sequence (DNA): TGCAGCGTTACGAGACAGAGCACAGATACGCAGTATTTT.

This sequence joins TRBV12-3 or TRBV12-4 and TRBJ1-1; 8 bases match TRBD1. J gave up 5 bases and V 3 bases, and 5 bases lay outside the gene matches. The CDR3 spans 14 residues. CDR3 in amino acids: CASSFRGLGTEAFF. CDR3 in DNA: TGTGCCAGCAGTTTCAGGGGGCTGGGTACTGAAGCTTTCTTT.

This clonotype was counted ten times or more. The chain couples TRBV5-1 to TRBJ2-1; weak D call: TRBD2 (6 bases). Germline V gene lookup returns CDR1 SGHRS and CDR2 YFSETQ. V was shortened by 0 bases and J by 8 bases, with 12 bases between the two germline ends. The CDR3 is made up of 14 amino acids. The CDR3 sequence is CASSLEAGFHEQFF. CDR3 DNA: TGCGCCAGCAGCTTGGAAGCGGGTTTCCATGAGCAGTTCTTC.

This clonotype was counted ten times or more. V usage is TRBV2 and J usage is TRBJ1-4; weak D call: TRBD1 (5 bases). V lost 5 bases and J 4 bases, leaving 11 bases between the germline ends. CDR1 SNHLY and CDR2 FYNNEI come from the germline V gene. The CDR3 length is 14 residues. The CDR3: CASSQGTDNEKLFF. CDR3 bases: TGTGCCAGCAGTCAAGGGACTGATAATGAAAAACTGTTTTTT. The variable domain in full, completed from reference TRBV2 and TRBJ1-4, reads EPEVTQTPSHQVTQMGQEVILRCVPISNHLYFYWYRQILGQKVEFLVSFYNNEISEKSEIFDDQFSVERPDGSNFTLKIRSTKLEDSAMYFCASSQGTDNEKLFFGSGTQLSVL.

The sample holds many counts of this clonotype. The rearrangement joins TRBV5-1 to TRBJ1-1; 7 bases line up with TRBD1. This CDR3 is built from 14 residues. The V gene end was trimmed by 1 base and the J gene end by 5 bases; junction bases not matched to a gene: 5. The V gene's germline CDR1 is SGHRS and CDR2 YFSETQ. The CDR3 sequence: CASSLFRGETEAFF. The CDR3 region has the DNA TGCGCCAGCAGCTTGTTCAGGGGGGAAACTGAAGCTTTCTTT.

This clonotype appeared a few times. J is TRBJ1-1 and V is TRBV7-2, with D possibly matching TRBD1 (5 bases). V was clipped by 5 bases and J by 4 bases, with 14 bases between them. This CDR3 comprises 14 residues. CDR1 is SGHTA, CDR2 FQGNSA, per germline. Written as DNA, the CDR3 is TGTGCCAGCAGCCCGTTCGGGGCTGCCACTGAAGCTTTCTTT. This codes for CASSPFGAATEAFF.

The V gene is TRBV7-2, the J gene TRBJ1-1, with D perhaps matching TRBD1 (5 bases). Trimming stripped 1 base from V and 8 bases from J, with 14 bases between. There are 14 residues in the CDR3. The V gene's germline CDR1 is SGHTA and CDR2 FQGNSA. Here the CDR3 reads CASSLGGGVREAFF. CDR3 in DNA: TGTGCCAGCAGCTTAGGGGGGGGTGTTCGCGAAGCTTTCTTT.

This clonotype came up a few times. The genes are TRBV29-1 and TRBJ2-2; no clear D gene. V was cut by 3 bases and J by 5 bases, with 13 bases left in between. The germline V gene encodes CDR1 SQVTM and CDR2 ANQGSEA. The CDR3 is 14 amino acids. The DNA of the CDR3 is TGCAGCGTTGAGGACCCCCCGTGGACCGGGGAGCTGTTTTTT. This encodes CSVEDPPWTGELFF.

The gene calls are TRBV5-1 and TRBJ1-1; tentatively, D is TRBD1 (6 bases). The CDR3 has 14 amino acids. Germline V gene data show CDR1 as SGHRS and CDR2 as YFSETQ. The V end was cut by 0 bases, the J end by 4 bases, with 10 bases between. The CDR3 DNA reads TGCGCCAGCAGCTTGGGTACAGGGTCCACTGAAGCTTTCTTT. Encoded protein: CASSLGTGSTEAFF.

A few counts support this clonotype. The chain employs TRBV25-1 and TRBJ2-6; D gene unclear. V shed 5 bases and J shed 4 bases, with 27 bases lying between them. CDR1 and CDR2 (germline): MGHDK, SYGVNS. The CDR3 has 20 amino acids. CDR3 nucleotide sequence: TGTGCCAGCAGTACATCCCTCGACGTCGCACCCAACGGGGGGGCCAACGTCCTGACTTTC. Translating it yields CASSTSLDVAPNGGANVLTF.

The chain carries TRBV5-6 and TRBJ2-1; TRBD2 matches at 11 bases. CDR1 is SGHDT, CDR2 YYEEEE, per germline. CDR3 length equals 17 residues. The V segment lost 5 bases and the J segment 12 bases; nucleotides outside the gene matches: 19. The CDR3: CASRYDPGTSGPSGQFF. The CDR3 coding sequence is TGTGCCAGCAGGTATGATCCCGGGACTAGCGGACCATCGGGGCAGTTCTTC.